Listed here are 14 T cell receptor beta chains from one sample, sequenced in a study of control samples from healthy donors and cancer patients. Assay: immunoSEQ multiplex PCR; the TCRdb copy retains only in-frame clones and omits some. This table holds roughly 150,000 clones, under 90% found once. Sample: blood. These TCRs come from a man under 40 in good health.

The V and J genes are TRBV2 and TRBJ2-1; tentatively, D is TRBD1 (5 bases). CDR1 is SNHLY and CDR2 is FYNNEI in the germline V gene. The CDR3 has 15 residues. Trimming shortened V by 3 bases and J by 8 bases, and 17 bases separated the two germline ends. DNA of the CDR3: TGTGCCAGCAGTGAGGGGCTAATACCGGTAGATGAGCAGTTCTTC. Its protein is CASSEGLIPVDEQFF.

The genes are TRBV6-5 and TRBJ2-5, with a tentative D call TRBD1 (6 bases). Looked up from germline, CDR1 is MNHEY and CDR2 is SVGAGI. Trimming took 4 bases from V and 1 from J, leaving 10 bases between them. This CDR3 contains 14 residues. In DNA form, the CDR3 reads TGTGCCAGCAGTTCCGTGGGGGCCCAAGAGACCCAGTACTTC. Encoded protein: CASSSVGAQETQYF.

This chain links TRBV6-5 with TRBJ2-7, with D perhaps being TRBD1 or TRBD2 (5 bases each). The length of the CDR3 is 13 residues. V was shortened by 5 bases and J by 6 bases, with 14 bases between the two germline ends. Germline values: CDR1 MNHEY, CDR2 SVGAGI. CDR3: CASSTNWGSEQYF. CDR3 DNA sequence: TGTGCCAGCAGTACCAACTGGGGGTCCGAGCAGTACTTC.

V gene TRBV4-2 combines with J gene TRBJ1-2, with unresolved D. This CDR3 is 15 amino acids long. The V and J ends lost 0 bases and 7 bases respectively, with 15 bases between them. Germline CDR1 and CDR2: LGHNA and YNFKEQ. CDR3 coding DNA: TGTGCCAGCAGCCAAGATCAGATGGGCAGGTCTGGCTACACCTTC. Residues: CASSQDQMGRSGYTF.

In this sample, this clone turned up once. This chain links TRBV28 with TRBJ1-2; D possibly corresponds to TRBD1 (5 bases). There are 12 residues in the CDR3. The germline V gene has CDR1 MDHEN and CDR2 SYDVKM. With 6 bases removed from V and 7 bases from J, the gap between germline ends came to 12 bases. In DNA form, the CDR3 reads TGTGCCAGCAGCACACAGGCGCTTGGCTACACCTTC. Encoded protein: CASSTQALGYTF.

The chain uses TRBV2 and TRBJ2-2, with 7 bases identical to TRBD2. CDR1 is SNHLY and CDR2 is FYNNEI in the germline V gene. With V trimmed by 6 bases and J by 5 bases, 9 bases remained unmatched. This CDR3 comprises 15 residues. The CDR3 loop reads CASREKTSETGELFF. CDR3 coding DNA: TGTGCCAGCAGAGAAAAAACTAGCGAAACCGGGGAGCTGTTTTTT.

The sample holds one count of this clone. This chain joins TRBV24-1 and TRBJ2-1; D gene unclear. CDR3 length: 15 residues. Germline assignment: CDR1 KGHDR and CDR2 SFDVKD. Trimming left V 1 base short and J 8 bases short, with 14 bases between. The CDR3 DNA follows: TGTGCCACCAGTGATTTAGATTTTAGCTCCTATGAGCAGTTCTTC. It yields the protein CATSDLDFSSYEQFF.

The CDR3 bases are TGTGCCATCAGTGAGGTTGACAAGAACACTGAAGCTTTCTTT. Translating it yields CAISEVDKNTEAFF. V gene TRBV10-3 combines with J gene TRBJ1-1, with D unclear. The CDR3 extends over 14 amino acids. Germline lookup yields CDR1 ENHRY and CDR2 SYGVKD. The V end was cut by 2 bases, the J end by 1 base, with 8 bases between.

The chain has TRBV19 and TRBJ1-2; 8 bases match TRBD1. The V gene end was trimmed by 3 bases and the J gene end by 4 bases; junction bases not matched to a gene: 7. The germline V gene encodes CDR1 LNHDA and CDR2 SQIVND (reference sequence). The CDR3 runs 15 residues. The CDR3 protein is CASSIGQGVSYGYTF. Written as DNA, the CDR3 is TGTGCCAGTAGTATCGGACAGGGAGTTTCCTATGGCTACACCTTC.

This rearrangement joins TRBV6-2 or TRBV6-3 to TRBJ2-7, with D unclear. V shed 0 bases and J shed 0 bases, with 9 bases lying between them. Germline CDR1 and CDR2: MNHEY and SVGEGT. This CDR3 is built from 15 residues. CDR3 DNA sequence: TGTGCCAGCAGTTACTCGTGGCCTTACTCCTACGAGCAGTACTTC. It codes for CASSYSWPYSYEQYF.

The J gene is TRBJ2-2, the V gene TRBV18; no firm D call. V was shortened by 2 bases and J by 0 bases, with 13 bases between the two germline ends. The CDR3 extends over 17 amino acids. Germline V gene sequence: CDR1 KGHSH, CDR2 LQKENI. In DNA, the CDR3 is TGTGCCAGCTCACCAAAACGACGAATAGCGAACACCGGGGAGCTGTTTTTT. It specifies CASSPKRRIANTGELFF.

V usage is TRBV19 and J usage is TRBJ2-5; D gene uncertain. The CDR3 covers 13 residues. V was shortened by 5 bases and J by 5 bases, with 12 bases between the two germline ends. Germline lookup yields CDR1 LNHDA and CDR2 SQIVND (reference sequence). CDR3 sequence reads: CASSGGPKETQYF. Here the CDR3 DNA reads TGTGCCAGTAGTGGCGGTCCTAAGGAGACCCAGTACTTC.

The chain recombines TRBV9 with TRBJ2-5; D unclear. With 0 bases removed from V and 2 bases from J, the gap between germline ends came to 8 bases. Germline values: CDR1 SGDLS, CDR2 YYNGEE. The CDR3 covers 14 residues. The CDR3 sequence is CASSVEDFQETQYF. The CDR3 DNA reads as TGTGCCAGCAGCGTAGAAGACTTTCAAGAGACCCAGTACTTC.

Notes on this clone: Different DNA sequences within this sample yield the same CDR3. The chain has TRBV2 and TRBJ2-3, with 7 bases lining up with TRBD1. V lost 4 bases and J lost 0; bases outside the gene matches: 4. Germline lookup yields CDR1 SNHLY and CDR2 FYNNEI. The CDR3 totals 15 residues. In nucleotides, the CDR3 is TGTGCCAGCAGTGCCGGGACAGCAAGCACAGATACGCAGTATTTT. Residues: CASSAGTASTDTQYF.